This paragraph reports one TCR beta chain. This clone was counted between two and nine times. Its specific antigen is unknown. Base qualities were left out, and no much larger clone turns up one base away. The data stem from a study of beta chain features in type 1 diabetes listed by TCRdb under 2018. In terms of the full investigation: Patients and healthy donors did not differ in mean age, gender distribution, total cell number or subset yield. A total of 85 million to 140 million sorted cells were examined across all samples, and a strong correlation was observed between cell number per subset and RNA yield. In the study, recently diagnosed type 1 diabetes patients and matched healthy donors were compared on the TCRB repertoires of their sorted circulating CD4+ T cell subsets. Regulatory and stem cell-like memory subsets were obtained from only 8 patients and about 8 healthy donors, while naive and central memory subsets were obtained from all 30 or so donors. Paper-wide results and their limitations: Shorter templates might have been favored by PCR, but patient and control samples were amplified and corrected together, so both groups would have been affected equally by any skew. Because the HLA sub-analyses included only small numbers of individuals, any influence of HLA type on TCRB rearrangement was left unresolved. Because cDNA rather than genomic DNA was sequenced, highly expressing activated cells could have been over-represented, although no difference in activation and CD3 levels was found between groups. Naive, central memory and regulatory TCRB repertoires appeared to be more alike among patients than among healthy donors. At VDJ recombination sites, patients with type 1 diabetes made fewer insertions and deleted more nucleotides, a pattern implying thymic rearrangement abnormalities. In all four CD4+ subsets, TCRB CDR3 length was moderately but significantly shorter in type 1 diabetes patients.

From each donor, a single peripheral blood sample of around 120 mL on average was drawn into heparinised tubes. A BD FACSAria II and a panel including CD45RO, CCR7, CD25, CD127, CD95 and CD27 were used to sort naive, central memory, regulatory and stem cell-like memory CD4+ T cells. Purity was above 98% for every sorted population. PBMCs were isolated immediately by Lymphoprep density gradient centrifugation and stained directly without culture. Samples were stained and sorted in pairs, with one healthy donor and one patient per experiment, so that batch effects were minimized. The CDR3 starts with the cysteine, ends with the phenylalanine, and has 12 residues. The CDR3 DNA has 36 bases and is translated from base 1. Based on the germline V gene, the CDR1 and CDR2 sequences are SNHLY and FYNNEI. Trimmed from V: 4 bases; trimmed from J: 7 bases; junction bases lacking a gene match: 3. All of the isolated RNA was reverse transcribed with the High Capacity cDNA Reverse Transcription Kit, so expressed TCRB transcripts were sequenced. Naive, central memory and regulatory T cell samples underwent deep immunoSEQ sequencing, averaging approximately 3.3 million total reads per sample. After sorted cells were lysed in RLT buffer, RNA was extracted with DNase-treated RNeasy Micro or Mini kits, with the choice depending on cell number. Each cell subset was processed on its own to prevent cross-contamination, while patient and healthy donor samples were processed together. Using the immunoSEQ multiplex PCR, TCRB sequences were amplified from cDNA into 87-bp fragments spanning the CDR3 region. The amplicons were sequenced using the Illumina HiSeq platform. Processing in the source paper ran as follows. PCR bias was computationally corrected using synthetic template baselines, reads within Hamming distance 2 were collapsed, and singletons that could not be merged were discarded. By aligning reads against IMGT, V, D and J genes, CDR3 length, and insertions or deletions at six rearrangement sites were assigned. Within each subset, clonotype counts were normalized to sorted cell number, and only after that were true diversity and Gini coefficients computed with the tcR R package. The overlap coefficient, calculated on TCRB nucleotide sequences, was used to quantify repertoire sharing. The table was pulled from immuneACCESS by TCRdb, which kept in-frame rearrangements only. Such tables lose some clones; where checked, under half of the loss comes from unresolved V genes, and the rest has no known cause. The V and J calls and clone size come from that table; D and trimming were worked out from the DNA. For this sample the table gives some 300,000 clones, of which 8% were detected only once. The top ten clones comprise more than 1% of the sample.

The sample taken for sequencing was central memory CD4+ T cells from blood. This chain is built from TRBV2 and TRBJ1-1, with 7 bases aligning to TRBD1. This receptor was identified in a woman younger than 30 in good health. The CDR3: CASSVRDSEAFF. The DNA sequence is as follows: TGTGCCAGCAGTGTAAGGGACAGTGAAGCTTTCTTT.